This T cell receptor beta chain came from a study of cytomegalovirus exposure and HLA in healthy donors. Clones were read by immunoSEQ multiplex PCR, and TCRdb kept only the in-frame ones, dropping some. The sample carries 150,000 to 200,000 clones, around 80% recorded once. The donors were in the approximately 110-subject validation cohort; that cohort was separate from the roughly 700-subject first cohort. CDR1 is SEHNR and CDR2 is FQNEAQ in the germline V gene (reference sequence). This CDR3 region has 12 residues. After removal of 2 bases from V and 10 bases from J, the junction contained 3 bases not matched to a gene.

The gene calls are TRBV7-9 and TRBJ2-3; 7 bases map to TRBD2. The clonotype was recovered from a woman under 40 in good health and CMV-seronegative. Material for sequencing was PBMCs. The CDR3 loop reads CASSLIREAQYF. CDR3 nucleotides: TGTGCCAGCAGCTTAATCCGGGAGGCGCAGTATTTT.